This TCR beta chain was sequenced for a study of shared clonotypes between healthy human individuals. The ends were cut back, 5 bases at V and 0 bases at J, with 14 bases in the middle. Germline lookup yields CDR1 MDHEN and CDR2 SYDVKM. The CDR3 is made up of 16 amino acids. Study results and caveats: It was only blood that was sampled, and tissue repertoires likely differ. Naive subsets tended to show greater estimated richness than memory subsets. In the sorted subsets, rarefaction showed sequencing was incomplete despite large depth.

When replicate PCRs were run on sorted subsets, they used roughly 0.2 ug DNA, roughly 30,000 T cell genomes. The data were produced by immunoSEQ multiplex PCR, yet TCRdb's version contains in-frame clones alone and is incomplete. The sample carries 2 million to 2.5 million clones, 80% to 95% recorded once. About this clone itself: Its target is not known.

Sequencing was carried out using naive CD4+ T cells from PBMCs. Stated subset: CD45RA+ positively selected. The receptor's source is a man aged 18 to 30 in good health. Some clones in this sample may be carry-over from other donors' samples. The V call is TRBV28, the J call TRBJ1-5; D ambiguous. In nucleotides, the CDR3 is TGTGCCAGCAGTCCCCCTGGTGAGTCTAGCAATCAGCCCCAGCATTTT. Translated, it gives CASSPPGESSNQPQHF.